The present TCR beta chain was sequenced within a study of STAT5B mutations in CD4+ large granular lymphocyte leukemia. In the study overall: Among healthy controls, a particular HLA allele went with more CDR3 'QG' motifs.

The protocol was immunoSEQ multiplex PCR, while the TCRdb copy is restricted to in-frame clones and leaves out a portion. Of nearly 45,000 clones detected, 65% to 90% appear once; the ten largest clones hold less than 3%. Between the trimmed V and J ends, which lost 5 bases and 7 bases, there was a span of 12 bases. Germline V gene sequence: CDR1 GTSNPN, CDR2 SVGIG (reference sequence). The CDR3 has 12 amino acids. The material sequenced was CD4+ T cells from blood buffy coats. The chain employs TRBV30 and TRBJ2-1, with a possible D match to TRBD2 (5 bases). This receptor was taken from a human donor in good health. The CDR3 nucleotides are TGTGCCTGGGGGAAATGGAGGAATGAGCAGTTCTTC. This sequence encodes CAWGKWRNEQFF.